A selection of T cell receptor beta chains follows, all from one sample in a study of OX40 agonist ivuxolimab in advanced cancers. Sequencing was performed with immunoSEQ multiplex PCR; in TCRdb, only in-frame clones are kept and a portion is missing. In the table there are 77,000 or so clones, approximately 95% of which are singletons. The sequencing used CD4+ or CD8+ T cells sorted from blood, collected in a trial of the OX40 agonist ivuxolimab. The receptors shown here come from an adult with an advanced solid tumor such as melanoma, head and neck, liver or kidney cancer. Each CDR3 is given without its conserved first and last residue.

v_gene	len	CDR3aa
TRBV6-5	12	ASSWDYRQETQY
TRBV7-3	11	ASSLGSVTEAF
TRBV4-3	13	ASSQEGQGSYEQY
TRBV9	12	ASSARWVATEAF
TRBV5-1	12	ASSLGTAGNTIY
TRBV6-5	11	ASSEGRSYGYT
TRBV14	11	ASSHRGDYEQY
TRBV11-3	14	ASTQGGTANTGELF
TRBV4-1	9	ASSTTYEQY
TRBV4-1	14	ASSQEARNRNQPQH
TRBV7-6	12	ASSFGGGATEAF
TRBV19	15	ASSGLQGASRNTEAF
TRBV7-9	12	ASSRWGEGYGYT
TRBV7-6	13	ASSPWTGGNTEAF
TRBV27	17	ASSSHRDRVALAGGEQY